This TCR beta chain stems from a study of blood T cell repertoires in COVID-19. Study background: The study drew acute and convalescent COVID-19 samples from the United States, Italy and Spain. T cells, B-cell-depleted T cells, or PBMCs supplied cDNA or gDNA.

Seattle's cohort entered during active infection and was followed longitudinally. Methods used by the authors: Estimation of nucleated cell counts relied on the amplification of reference gene primers. The repertoire was sequenced with immunoSEQ multiplex PCR; TCRdb's copy has only in-frame clones and lacks some. V and J calls and clone size are those listed in that table; D and trimming were worked out from the DNA. The table lists about 64,000 clones, 88% of them singletons, with less than 55% in the top ten. This receptor was obtained from a woman aged 60 to 75 with COVID-19, enrolled during active disease. The specimen was peripheral blood.

The CDR3 nucleotides read TGTGCCAGCAGCCAGCAGGGCGAGCAGTACTTC. Its translation is CASSQQGEQYF. This chain joins TRBV7-8 and TRBJ2-7; D may be TRBD1 (5 bases). CDR3 size: 11 residues. Germline lookup yields CDR1 SGHVS and CDR2 FQNEAQ. Trimming removed 5 bases at V and 6 bases at J, with 8 bases between. The full variable domain, completed using reference TRBV7-8 and TRBJ2-7, is GAGVSQSPRYKVAKRGQDVALRCDPISGHVSLFWYQQALGQGPEFLTYFQNEAQLDKSGLPSDRFFAERPEGSVSTLKIQRTQQEDSAVYLCASSQQGEQYFGPGTRLTVT.